The source of this T cell receptor (beta chain) is a study of OX40 agonist ivuxolimab in advanced cancers. Sequencing used immunoSEQ multiplex PCR; TCRdb keeps in-frame clones, though not all of them. The sample has around 65,000 clones; around 89% are singletons. V was pared by 4 bases and J by 3 bases, with 21 bases between. Germline V gives CDR1 SGHNT, CDR2 YYREEE (reference sequence). The CDR3 loop spans 17 amino acids. The source of this sequence is an adult with an advanced solid tumor such as melanoma, head and neck, liver or kidney cancer. This specimen consisted of CD4+ or CD8+ T cells sorted from blood, obtained in a trial of the OX40 agonist ivuxolimab. The rearrangement joins TRBV5-4 to TRBJ2-3; D tentatively fits TRBD1 or TRBD2 (5 bases each). For the CDR3, the DNA is TGTGCCAGCAGCGATGGGACGGCCGTCCTGGTAACAGATACGCAGTATTTT. Translating it yields CASSDGTAVLVTDTQYF. The variable domain in full, completed from reference TRBV5-4 and TRBJ2-3, reads ETGVTQSPTHLIKTRGQQVTLRCSSQSGHNTVSWYQQALGQGPQFIFQYYREEENGRGNFPPRFSGLQFPNYSSELNVNALELDDSALYLCASSDGTAVLVTDTQYFGPGTRLTVL.